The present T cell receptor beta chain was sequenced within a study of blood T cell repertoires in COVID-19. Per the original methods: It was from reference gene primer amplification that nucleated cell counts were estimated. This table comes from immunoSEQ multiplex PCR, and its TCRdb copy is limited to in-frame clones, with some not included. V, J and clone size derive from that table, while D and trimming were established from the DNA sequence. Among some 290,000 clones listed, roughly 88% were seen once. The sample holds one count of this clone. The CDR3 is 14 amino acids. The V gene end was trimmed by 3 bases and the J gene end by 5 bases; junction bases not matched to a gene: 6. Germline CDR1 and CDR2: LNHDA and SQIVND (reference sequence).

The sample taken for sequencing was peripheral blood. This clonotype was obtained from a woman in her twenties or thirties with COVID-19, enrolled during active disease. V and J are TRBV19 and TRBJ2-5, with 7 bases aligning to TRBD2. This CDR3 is CASSIGGSGETQYF. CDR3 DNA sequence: TGTGCCAGTAGTATTGGCGGGAGCGGGGAGACCCAGTACTTC. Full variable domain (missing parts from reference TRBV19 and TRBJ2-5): DGGITQSPKYLFRKEGQNVTLSCEQNLNHDAMYWYRQDPGQGLRLIYYSQIVNDFQKGDIAEGYSVSREKKESFPLTVTSAQKNPTAFYLCASSIGGSGETQYFGPGTRLLVL.